The clone carrying this T cell receptor beta chain was observed a single time. V lost 3 bases, J lost 3 bases, and 8 bases lay in between. The CDR3 covers 14 residues. Germline V gene lookup returns CDR1 MNHEY and CDR2 SMNVEV (reference sequence). TCRdb's table, derived via immunoSEQ multiplex PCR, lists solely in-frame clones and lacks some. The sample holds some 130,000 clones, about 93% seen once. The data are from a study of control samples from healthy donors and cancer patients. The V call is TRBV27, the J call TRBJ2-2; D gene ambiguous. The clonotype comes from a man aged 40-50 years in good health. Sequenced input: blood. CDR3 sequence: CASSLEFYTGELFF. CDR3 bases: TGTGCCAGCAGTTTGGAATTTTACACCGGGGAGCTGTTTTTT.